A single sample gave rise to the 25 T cell receptor beta chains below, sequenced in a study of T cells in Graves' hyperthyroidism and ophthalmopathy. The TCR beta CDR3 regions underwent amplification using RNA transcripts as the source. RT-PCR in the first round (using the HTBI primer set) targeted the TCR CDR3. MiXCR was run by TCRdb on the multiplex PCR reads, yielding one entry per CDR3 protein. The repertoire holds around 350,000 distinct CDR3 sequences, approximately 25% seen once, with around 67% in the top ten. The sample taken for sequencing was blood. All receptors come from a man aged 50-60 years with Graves' hyperthyroidism.

The chain links TRBV7-8 to TRBJ2-1; D call uncertain. The CDR3 is made up of 17 amino acids. Trimming removed 2 bases from V and 6 bases from J, with 20 bases in between. Germline CDR1 SGHVS, CDR2 FQNEAQ. The CDR3 reads CASSLYGREFNGNEQFF. The CDR3 coding sequence is TGTGCCAGCAGCTTATATGGAAGGGAATTTAATGGCAATGAGCAGTTCTTC. The whole variable domain, filled in from reference TRBV7-8 and TRBJ2-1, reads GAGVSQSPRYKVAKRGQDVALRCDPISGHVSLFWYQQALGQGPEFLTYFQNEAQLDKSGLPSDRFFAERPEGSVSTLKIQRTQQEDSAVYLCASSLYGREFNGNEQFFGPGTRLTVL.

This clonotype was detected ten times or more. The chain employs TRBV5-1 and TRBJ2-3, with 10 bases identical to TRBD2. V was pared by 5 bases and J by 2 bases, with 5 bases of the junction left unmatched. The length of the CDR3 is 15 residues. Germline V gene lookup returns CDR1 SGHRS and CDR2 YFSETQ. This CDR3 reads CASRRGLANTDTQYF. The CDR3 DNA sequence: TGCGCCAGCAGACGGGGACTAGCGAACACAGATACGCAGTATTTT.

This clonotype was found a few times. This rearrangement joins TRBV27 to TRBJ2-5; 13 positions match TRBD2. The CDR3 length is 16 residues. Trimming removed 5 bases from V and 5 bases from J; junction bases left unmatched: 8. Germline values: CDR1 MNHEY, CDR2 SMNVEV (reference sequence). CDR3 nucleotide sequence: TGTGCCAGCAGTCCAACGACTAGCGGGGGGTGGGAGACCCAGTACTTC. Translation: CASSPTTSGGWETQYF.

Ten or more counts support this clonotype. The J gene is TRBJ2-7, the V gene TRBV30; no reliable D call. V lost 1 base, J lost 3 bases, and 7 bases lay in between. Germline V gives CDR1 GTSNPN, CDR2 SVGIG (reference sequence). This CDR3 contains 12 residues. Written as DNA, the CDR3 is TGTGCCTGGAGTGGCGGTGACTACGAGCAGTACTTC. It translates to CAWSGGDYEQYF.

Ten or more counts support this clonotype. The CDR3 coding sequence is TGTGCCACCAGCAGAGCGGGACAGAACTACGAGCAGTACTTC. Translation: CATSRAGQNYEQYF. The V gene is TRBV15, the J gene TRBJ2-7; 7 bases are a match to TRBD1. Germline V gene data show CDR1 as LNHNV and CDR2 as YYDKDF (reference sequence). With 1 base clipped from V and 3 bases from J, the junction kept 3 bases outside the gene matches. This CDR3 has 14 residues.

This clonotype came up a few times. This sequence joins TRBV2 and TRBJ1-6, with 7 bases lining up with TRBD1. The CDR3 runs to 13 residues. V lost 4 bases and J lost 6; bases outside the gene matches: 0. Per germline, CDR1 SNHLY and CDR2 FYNNEI. The CDR3 spells CASSGQGNSPLHF. DNA for the CDR3: TGTGCCAGCAGTGGACAGGGTAATTCACCCCTCCACTTT.

This clonotype was seen at least ten times. The J gene is TRBJ2-1, the V gene TRBV28; unclear D gene. Per germline, CDR1 MDHEN and CDR2 SYDVKM. Trimming cost V 6 bases and J 4 bases, with 22 bases left between them. CDR3 length equals 17 residues. CDR3 amino acids: CASRTRFPETHYNEQFF. CDR3 in DNA: TGTGCCAGCAGGACACGGTTTCCGGAAACTCATTACAATGAGCAGTTCTTC.

The table lists this clonotype with many counts. The chain couples TRBV3-1 to TRBJ2-7; D gene ambiguous. Germline V gene data show CDR1 as LGHDT and CDR2 as YNNKEL (reference sequence). CDR3 length equals 12 residues. V lost 3 bases and J lost 3, with 6 bases in between. The CDR3 region is CASSQDHYEQYF. Here the CDR3 DNA reads TGTGCCAGCAGCCAGGATCACTACGAGCAGTACTTC.

This clonotype was observed a handful of times. V gene TRBV28 combines with J gene TRBJ2-7; D might be TRBD2 (5 bases). The CDR3 runs to 14 residues. CDR1 and CDR2 (germline): MDHEN, SYDVKM. V shed 5 bases and J shed 2 bases, with 13 bases lying between them. CDR3 protein: CASSSKRGTYEQYF. The CDR3 nucleotides read TGTGCCAGCAGTAGCAAACGGGGTACCTACGAGCAGTACTTC.

The V call is TRBV7-9, the J call TRBJ2-3; no clear D. The V end was cut by 4 bases, the J end by 2 bases, with 4 bases between. The CDR3 runs to 12 residues. The V gene's germline CDR1 is SEHNR and CDR2 FQNEAQ (reference sequence). The CDR3 spells CASSWDTDTQYF. The CDR3 bases are TGTGCCAGCAGCTGGGACACAGATACGCAGTATTTT.

At least ten counts were recorded for this clonotype. The J gene is TRBJ1-1, the V gene TRBV6-1, with D unresolved. The germline CDR1 and CDR2 sequences are MNHNS and SASEGT. This CDR3 is built from 15 residues. Trimming took 6 bases from V and 2 from J, leaving 16 bases between them. The DNA of the CDR3 is TGTGCCAGCAGACCCCGACGGGCGGTCAACACTGAAGCTTTCTTT. Encoded protein: CASRPRRAVNTEAFF.

The chain joins TRBV12-3 or TRBV12-4 to TRBJ2-2; 9 nucleotides match TRBD2. Germline trimming cut 2 bases from V and 5 bases from J; bases unmatched to any gene: 6. The CDR3 extends over 16 amino acids. The CDR3 spells CASSLMREGRTGELFF. CDR3 DNA sequence: TGTGCCAGCAGTTTAATGCGGGAGGGCCGGACCGGGGAGCTGTTTTTT.

The table lists this clonotype with a count of one. The gene calls are TRBV6-2 or TRBV6-3 and TRBJ2-5, with TRBD1 as a possible D gene (6 bases). V lost 5 bases, J lost 1 base, and 20 bases lay in between. This CDR3 comprises 17 residues. The germline CDR1 and CDR2 sequences are MNHEY and SVGEGT. The CDR3 is CASSPRTDSILQETQYF. For the CDR3, the DNA is TGTGCCAGCAGTCCTCGGACAGATTCAATTCTCCAAGAGACCCAGTACTTC.

This clonotype was counted many times. The chain couples TRBV2 to TRBJ2-1; D remains unclear. This CDR3 comprises 15 residues. CDR1 is SNHLY, CDR2 FYNNEI, per germline. Trimming shortened V by 3 bases and J by 2 bases, and 11 bases separated the two germline ends. CDR3 in amino acids: CASSDLSDPYNEQFF. The CDR3 bases are TGTGCCAGCAGTGACCTTTCGGACCCCTACAATGAGCAGTTCTTC.

The chain recombines TRBV6-5 with TRBJ2-7, with a tentative D call TRBD2 (5 bases). This CDR3 is 15 amino acids long. Trimming removed 3 bases at V and 2 bases at J, with 14 bases between. Per the germline V gene, CDR1 is MNHEY and CDR2 is SVGAGI. CDR3 region: CASSYRGSATYEQYF. The CDR3 coding sequence is TGTGCCAGCAGTTATCGTGGGAGCGCGACCTACGAGCAGTACTTC.

The chain joins TRBV20-1 to TRBJ2-1; 7 bases are a match to TRBD1. This CDR3 spans 16 amino acids. Per germline, CDR1 DFQATT and CDR2 SNEGSKA (reference sequence). After removal of 1 base from V and 3 bases from J, the junction contained 9 bases not matched to a gene. CDR3 coding DNA: TGCAGTGCTAGAGCCGCCACAGGGGAAAGCTACAATGAGCAGTTCTTC. It is translated as CSARAATGESYNEQFF.

This rearrangement joins TRBV28 to TRBJ2-7, with D tentatively TRBD1 (6 bases). In germline, CDR1 is MDHEN, CDR2 SYDVKM. With 4 bases removed from V and 3 bases from J, the gap between germline ends came to 13 bases. The CDR3 runs 14 residues. CDR3 loop: CASSSAGAYYEQYF. DNA of the CDR3: TGTGCCAGCAGTTCGGCAGGGGCCTACTACGAGCAGTACTTC.

This clonotype was counted at least ten times. The gene calls are TRBV20-1 and TRBJ2-7; tentatively, D is TRBD1 or TRBD2 (5 bases each). V lost 5 bases to trimming and J lost 6 bases, with 20 bases between them. There are 14 residues in the CDR3. Germline V gene lookup returns CDR1 DFQATT and CDR2 SNEGSKA (reference sequence). Here the CDR3 DNA reads TGCAGTGCTGTAATACCCGGGACGAGAACCGAGCAGTACTTC. Its translation: CSAVIPGTRTEQYF.

The rearrangement joins TRBV3-1 to TRBJ2-1, with D tentatively TRBD1 or TRBD2 (6 bases each). The germline V gene encodes CDR1 LGHDT and CDR2 YNNKEL (reference sequence). V dropped 4 bases and J dropped 3 bases, with 13 bases sitting between them. This CDR3 comprises 15 residues. The CDR3: CASSLARGDYNEQFF. Here the CDR3 DNA reads TGTGCCAGCAGCCTCGCGAGGGGGGACTACAATGAGCAGTTCTTC.

This rearrangement joins TRBV6-2 or TRBV6-3 to TRBJ2-3, with D perhaps given as TRBD1 or TRBD2 (5 bases each). Trimming stripped 2 bases from V and 6 bases from J, with 9 bases between. The CDR3 has 13 residues. Germline lookup yields CDR1 MNHEY and CDR2 SVGEGT. The CDR3 loop is CASSYGGWDTQYF. CDR3 coding DNA: TGTGCCAGCAGTTACGGGGGTTGGGATACGCAGTATTTT.

The rearrangement links TRBV7-6 to TRBJ2-7; TRBD1 is a possible D gene (6 bases). V was trimmed by 4 bases and J by 4 bases, leaving 17 bases between them. Germline CDR1 reads SGHVS; CDR2 reads FNYEAQ. There are 15 residues in the CDR3. The CDR3 protein is CASSSTGPLEYEQYF. The CDR3 DNA is TGTGCCAGCAGCTCTACAGGGCCCCTTGAGTACGAGCAGTACTTC. Complete variable domain (other parts from reference TRBV7-6 and TRBJ2-7): GAGVSQSPRYKVTKRGQDVALRCDPISGHVSLYWYRQALGQGPEFLTYFNYEAQQDKSGLPNDRFSAERPEGSISTLTIQRTEQRDSAMYRCASSSTGPLEYEQYFGPGTRLTVT.

In its sample, this clonotype was seen a few times. The CDR3 is CASGGSTEAFF. In DNA, the CDR3 is TGTGCCAGCGGGGGGAGCACTGAAGCTTTCTTT. V and J are TRBV2 and TRBJ1-1, with a weak D call TRBD1 (5 bases). CDR3 length equals 11 residues. In germline, CDR1 is SNHLY, CDR2 FYNNEI. V shed 8 bases and J shed 4 bases, with 8 bases lying between them. The complete variable domain, with remaining parts taken from reference TRBV2 and TRBJ1-1, reads EPEVTQTPSHQVTQMGQEVILRCVPISNHLYFYWYRQILGQKVEFLVSFYNNEISEKSEIFDDQFSVERPDGSNFTLKIRSTKLEDSAMYFCASGGSTEAFFGQGTRLTVV.

The chain employs TRBV12-3 or TRBV12-4 and TRBJ2-7; D may be TRBD1 or TRBD2 (6 bases each). The CDR3 length is 15 residues. V was shortened by 3 bases and J by 0 bases, with 12 bases between the two germline ends. CDR3 protein: CASSFGGVSSYEQYF. CDR3 DNA sequence: TGTGCCAGCAGTTTCGGGGGCGTTAGCTCCTACGAGCAGTACTTC.

Many counts were recorded for this clonotype. The chain is built from TRBV12-3 or TRBV12-4 and TRBJ2-1; D not certain. The CDR3 runs 14 residues. V lost 6 bases, J lost 0 bases, and 9 bases lay in between. The CDR3 coding sequence is TGTGCCAGCAGCGTAGGGCCCTCCTACAATGAGCAGTTCTTC. Its protein product is CASSVGPSYNEQFF.

The chain links TRBV20-1 to TRBJ2-1; the D call may be TRBD1 or TRBD2 (5 bases each). V lost 1 base and J lost 5, with 12 bases in between. CDR1 is DFQATT and CDR2 is SNEGSKA in the germline V gene (reference sequence). This CDR3 has 14 amino acids. The CDR3 DNA sequence: TGCAGTGCTAGAGCCCAAGAGGGGAACAATGAGCAGTTCTTC. Its protein product is CSARAQEGNNEQFF.